Each of the 25 T cell receptor beta chains below was sequenced from the same sample in a study of siplizumab effects on memory and regulatory T cells. This table comes from immunoSEQ multiplex PCR, and its TCRdb copy is limited to in-frame clones, with some not included. Among more than 95,000 clones listed, nearly 95% were seen once. Sequenced input: Tregs sorted from blood. Receptor source: a human donor in good health.

The genes are TRBV14 and TRBJ1-2; 8 bases align to TRBD1. Germline V gene data show CDR1 as SGHDN and CDR2 as FVKESK. J was trimmed by 2 bases and V by 2 bases; bases with no gene match: 4. This CDR3 has 15 amino acids. The CDR3 region has the DNA TGTGCCAGCAGCCAACGGTGGACAGGGAACTATGGCTACACCTTC. Amino acid sequence: CASSQRWTGNYGYTF.

The rearrangement links TRBV15 to TRBJ2-1; TRBD2 matches at 14 bases. CDR1 and CDR2 from the germline V gene are LNHNV and YYDKDF (reference sequence). The CDR3 spans 19 residues. V was clipped by 4 bases and J by 0 bases; unmatched bases: 8. DNA of the CDR3: TGTGCCACCAGCATACTAGGACTAGCGGGGGGAAGCTCCTACAATGAGCAGTTCTTC. Protein product: CATSILGLAGGSSYNEQFF.

In DNA, the CDR3 is TGTGCCAGCAGCTTCGCTAGCGGGAGTCGGTACGAGCAGTACTTC. Translating it yields CASSFASGSRYEQYF. The chain recombines TRBV11-3 with TRBJ2-7; 10 bases are a match to TRBD2. The trim removed 3 bases at V and 4 bases at J, leaving 6 bases unmatched. This CDR3 is 15 amino acids long. Germline lookup yields CDR1 SGHNT and CDR2 YENEEA. The whole variable domain, filled in from reference TRBV11-3 and TRBJ2-7, reads EAGVVQSPRYKIIEKKQPVAFWCNPISGHNTLYWYLQNLGQGPELLIRYENEEAVDDSQLPKDRFSAERLKGVDSTLKIQPAELGDSAVYLCASSFASGSRYEQYFGPGTRLTVT.

This clone was detected only once. The chain recombines TRBV2 with TRBJ1-1, with D possibly TRBD1 on 5 matching bases. The germline V and J ends were trimmed by 5 bases and 5 bases, with 12 bases remaining between them. Germline V lookup: CDR1 SNHLY, CDR2 FYNNEI. The CDR3 totals 13 residues. In DNA form, the CDR3 reads TGTGCCAGCAGTCGGGAAGGGGCAACTGAAGCTTTCTTT. This translates into CASSREGATEAFF.

The chain joins TRBV9 to TRBJ1-2; D is unclear. Germline V gene sequence: CDR1 SGDLS, CDR2 YYNGEE. V shed 1 base and J shed 5 bases, with 6 bases lying between them. This CDR3 region has 12 residues. CDR3: CASSVSDYGYTF. Here the CDR3 DNA reads TGTGCCAGCAGCGTATCTGATTATGGCTACACCTTC.

V gene TRBV6-1 combines with J gene TRBJ1-3, with D tentatively TRBD1 (5 bases). Trimming took off 1 base at V and 0 bases at J, with 10 bases between the two ends. CDR3 length equals 16 residues. Looked up from germline, CDR1 is MNHNS and CDR2 is SASEGT. The CDR3 sequence: CASSEGRGHSGNTIYF. In nucleotides, the CDR3 is TGTGCCAGCAGTGAAGGAAGGGGCCACTCTGGAAACACCATATATTTT.

The J gene is TRBJ2-3, the V gene TRBV30; no clear D gene. Germline V lookup: CDR1 GTSNPN, CDR2 SVGIG (reference sequence). This CDR3 has 15 residues. Trimming left V 2 bases short and J 0 bases short, with 12 bases between. DNA for the CDR3: TGTGCCTGGAGTAGAGCCCTTGGGAGCACAGATACGCAGTATTTT. Translating gives CAWSRALGSTDTQYF.

The chain links TRBV6-5 to TRBJ1-3, with D maybe TRBD1 (5 bases). The V end lost 2 bases, the J end lost 2 bases, and 7 bases lay between the germline ends. This CDR3 has 14 amino acids. Germline-derived CDR1 and CDR2 are MNHEY and SVGAGI. CDR3 DNA: TGTGCCAGCAGTTACGGGGGACCTGGAAACACCATATATTTT. Protein sequence: CASSYGGPGNTIYF.

The V gene is TRBV7-8, the J gene TRBJ1-5, with 12 bases identical to TRBD1. The CDR3 sequence is 15 residues long. With V trimmed by 5 bases and J by 7 bases, 6 bases remained unmatched. The V gene's germline CDR1 is SGHVS and CDR2 FQNEAQ. The CDR3 DNA sequence: TGTGCCAGCAGCACGGGACAGGGGGCAGGACAGCCCCAGCATTTT. Its protein is CASSTGQGAGQPQHF.

The V and J genes are TRBV11-3 and TRBJ2-5, with D perhaps given as TRBD1 or TRBD2 (6 bases each). From germline, CDR1 is SGHNT and CDR2 YENEEA. The length of the CDR3 is 14 residues. Trimming pared 5 bases from V and 8 bases from J, leaving 18 bases between. CDR3 sequence (DNA): TGTGCCAGCAGCCCCCCGGGGGCCTTAGGCACCCAGTACTTC. Protein product: CASSPPGALGTQYF.

V and J are TRBV28 and TRBJ2-1, with D possibly matching TRBD1 (6 bases). Trimming removed 6 bases at V and 1 base at J, with 16 bases between. This CDR3 has 16 amino acids. Germline V gives CDR1 MDHEN, CDR2 SYDVKM. The CDR3: CASRSSEDRSYNEQFF. The CDR3 DNA reads TGTGCCAGCAGATCCAGTGAGGACAGATCCTACAATGAGCAGTTCTTC.

In DNA form, the CDR3 reads TGTGCCAGCAGCGTACAGCTAGATACGCAGTATTTT. This gives the protein CASSVQLDTQYF. The chain carries TRBV9 and TRBJ2-3; D is uncertain. There are 12 residues in the CDR3. Germline CDR1 reads SGDLS; CDR2 reads YYNGEE. The V end was cut by 1 base, the J end by 5 bases, with 5 bases between.

The rearrangement uses TRBV7-2 and TRBJ2-2; D might be TRBD1 or TRBD2, each matching 5 bases. From germline, CDR1 is SGHTA and CDR2 FQGNSA. Trimming removed 2 bases from V and 1 base from J, with 11 bases in between. There are 16 residues in the CDR3. CDR3 DNA sequence: TGTGCCAGCAGCTTATTGGGGGTGAGGAACACCGGGGAGCTGTTTTTT. Translation gives CASSLLGVRNTGELFF.

This clone appeared a single time. The rearrangement joins TRBV5-6 to TRBJ2-1; D unclear. CDR1 is SGHDT, CDR2 YYEEEE, per germline. This CDR3 is built from 12 residues. Trimming removed 0 bases at V and 14 bases at J, with 12 bases between. The DNA for the CDR3 is TGTGCCAGCAGCTTGGGCTCGCCCAATGAGTTCTTC. It yields the protein CASSLGSPNEFF.

This clone appeared once. The chain links TRBV18 to TRBJ1-1, with D possibly matching TRBD1 (6 bases). Germline values: CDR1 KGHSH, CDR2 LQKENI. Trimming cost V 0 bases and J 3 bases, with 14 bases left between them. This CDR3 contains 16 residues. The CDR3 bases are TGTGCCAGCTCACCACCCGGGGGGGCCTGGGACACTGAAGCTTTCTTT. Translating it yields CASSPPGGAWDTEAFF.

About this clone itself: This sample also contains other DNA sequences that code for the same CDR3. The V call is TRBV11-3, the J call TRBJ2-1; 7 bases match TRBD2. Germline CDR1 reads SGHNT; CDR2 reads YENEEA. The CDR3 is 15 amino acids. V lost 10 bases, J lost 8 bases, and 17 bases stayed unmatched. The CDR3 region has the DNA TGTGCCACCGGCCCGGGGGGAGTTTACGACGATGAGCAGTTCTTC. Its translation: CATGPGGVYDDEQFF. Looking up the rest from reference TRBV11-3 and TRBJ2-1 gives the full variable domain: EAGVVQSPRYKIIEKKQPVAFWCNPISGHNTLYWYLQNLGQGPELLIRYENEEAVDDSQLPKDRFSAERLKGVDSTLKIQPAELGDSAVYLCATGPGGVYDDEQFFGPGTRLTVL.

The CDR3 here is CASSLTGLAGEREQYF. The CDR3 DNA reads TGTGCCAGCAGCCTCACGGGACTAGCGGGGGAACGGGAGCAGTACTTC. J is TRBJ2-7 and V is TRBV7-2; 14 positions match TRBD2. With 5 bases clipped from V and 7 bases from J, the junction kept 10 bases outside the gene matches. Germline V gene sequence: CDR1 SGHTA, CDR2 FQGNSA. The CDR3 runs to 16 residues.

This clone was counted between two and nine times. This chain joins TRBV28 and TRBJ1-5; D call uncertain. CDR3 length equals 14 residues. Trimming removed 5 bases at V and 2 bases at J, with 10 bases between. Germline V gene lookup returns CDR1 MDHEN and CDR2 SYDVKM. CDR3 nucleotides: TGTGCCAGCAGTAGGGAATGGGGCAATCAGCCCCAGCATTTT. Its translation is CASSREWGNQPQHF.

The V gene is TRBV14, the J gene TRBJ2-1; D may correspond to TRBD1 or TRBD2 (6 bases each). The CDR3 has 19 amino acids. The germline V gene has CDR1 SGHDN and CDR2 FVKESK. With 6 bases removed from V and 0 bases from J, the gap between germline ends came to 24 bases. DNA of the CDR3: TGTGCCAGCAGACCCAATTCTGTCACAGGGAGGAGCTCCTACAATGAGCAGTTCTTC. It translates to CASRPNSVTGRSSYNEQFF.

The V and J genes are TRBV27 and TRBJ2-7, with D hard to call. The ends were cut back, 6 bases at V and 9 bases at J, with 21 bases in the middle. Germline lookup yields CDR1 MNHEY and CDR2 SMNVEV (reference sequence). The CDR3 length is 14 residues. The DNA for the CDR3 is TGTGCCAGCAGACTGCAGGCAGTGGGTTCGGGGCAGTACTTC. As protein: CASRLQAVGSGQYF.

The chain links TRBV28 to TRBJ2-6, with TRBD1 as a possible D gene (6 bases). The CDR3 contains 15 residues. Germline V gives CDR1 MDHEN, CDR2 SYDVKM. Trimming took off 5 bases at V and 2 bases at J, with 10 bases between the two ends. DNA for the CDR3: TGTGCCAGCAGTCCAGGGGTCCCTGGGGCCAACGTCCTGACTTTC. Translating it yields CASSPGVPGANVLTF.

V usage is TRBV18 and J usage is TRBJ2-1; a weak D match, TRBD2 (5 bases). Per the germline V gene, CDR1 is KGHSH and CDR2 is LQKENI. The CDR3 spans 12 residues. V shed 6 bases and J shed 6 bases, with 9 bases lying between them. The CDR3 nucleotides read TGTGCCAGCTCCTCGGAGGCCAATGAGCAGTTCTTC. It translates to CASSSEANEQFF.

The J gene is TRBJ2-7, the V gene TRBV6-5, with 9 bases that match TRBD1. Trimming cost V 3 bases and J 3 bases; bases outside gene matches: 6. Germline CDR1 is MNHEY and CDR2 is SVGAGI. The CDR3 covers 15 residues. The DNA for the CDR3 is TGTGCCAGCAGTTATGGGACAGGGAAGGTCTACGAGCAGTACTTC. Encoded protein: CASSYGTGKVYEQYF.

The chain uses TRBV6-1 and TRBJ2-7; D may correspond to TRBD1 or TRBD2 (5 bases each). This CDR3 has 13 amino acids. Per germline, CDR1 MNHNS and CDR2 SASEGT. V gave up 6 bases and J gave up 2 bases, with 11 bases separating them. The CDR3 sequence: CASRGTVTYEQYF. In DNA form, the CDR3 reads TGTGCCAGCAGGGGGACGGTTACCTACGAGCAGTACTTC.

The chain is built from TRBV18 and TRBJ1-4; perhaps TRBD1 as D (5 bases). Trimming pared 3 bases from V and 8 bases from J, leaving 13 bases between. The CDR3 extends over 14 amino acids. Germline CDR1 and CDR2: KGHSH and LQKENI. The CDR3 DNA follows: TGTGCCAGCTCACCCCTGAGGGACGGAGAAAAACTGTTTTTT. Residues: CASSPLRDGEKLFF.